This T cell receptor beta chain was sequenced during a study of T cell responses to AZD1222 COVID-19 vaccine. The germline gives CDR1 ENHRY, CDR2 SYGVKD. CDR3 size: 14 residues. Trimming shortened V by 4 bases and J by 6 bases, and 16 bases separated the two germline ends. This clone was seen just once. The antigen remains unidentified. Sequencing was performed with immunoSEQ multiplex PCR; in TCRdb, only in-frame clones are kept and a portion is missing. The sample lists about 150,000 clones, about nine tenths occurring once. Points from the study as a whole: With two AZD1222 doses given, Spike-specific TCR breadth and depth both rose.

This receptor was obtained from an adult in good health. This sequence joins TRBV10-3 and TRBJ2-7; no firm D call. Sequencing used peripheral blood, obtained on day 0 of AZD1222 vaccination. The DNA of the CDR3 is TGTGCCATCAGTGGCTCGGACCGGTGGAGCGAGCAGTACTTC. This translates into CAISGSDRWSEQYF.